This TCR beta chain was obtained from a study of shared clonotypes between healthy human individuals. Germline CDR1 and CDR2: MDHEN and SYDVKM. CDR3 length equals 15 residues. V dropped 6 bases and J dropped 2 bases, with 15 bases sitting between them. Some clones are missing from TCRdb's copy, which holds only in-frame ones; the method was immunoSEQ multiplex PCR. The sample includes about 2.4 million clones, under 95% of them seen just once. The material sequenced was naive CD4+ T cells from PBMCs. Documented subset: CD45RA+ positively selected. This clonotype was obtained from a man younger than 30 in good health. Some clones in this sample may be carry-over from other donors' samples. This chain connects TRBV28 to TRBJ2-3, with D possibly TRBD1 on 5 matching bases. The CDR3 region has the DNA TGTGCCAGCAGCTCCGTTGGGGCCACCACAGATACGCAGTATTTT. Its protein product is CASSSVGATTDTQYF.